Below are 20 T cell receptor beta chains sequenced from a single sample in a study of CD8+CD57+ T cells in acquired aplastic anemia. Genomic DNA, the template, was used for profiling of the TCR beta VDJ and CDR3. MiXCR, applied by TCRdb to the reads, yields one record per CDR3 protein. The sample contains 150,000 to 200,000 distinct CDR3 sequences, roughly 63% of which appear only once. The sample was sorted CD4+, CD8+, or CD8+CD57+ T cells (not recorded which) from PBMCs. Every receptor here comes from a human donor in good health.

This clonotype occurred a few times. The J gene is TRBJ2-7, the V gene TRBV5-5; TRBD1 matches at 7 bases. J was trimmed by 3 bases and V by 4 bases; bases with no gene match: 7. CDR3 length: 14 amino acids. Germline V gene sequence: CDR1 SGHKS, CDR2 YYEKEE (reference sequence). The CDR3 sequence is CASSRDDRVYEQYF. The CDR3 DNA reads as TGTGCCAGCAGCCGGGATGACAGGGTCTACGAGCAGTACTTC.

The CDR3 is CSASRGGWGEQFF. CDR3 in DNA: TGCAGTGCTAGTCGGGGGGGCTGGGGTGAGCAGTTCTTC. The genes are TRBV20-1 and TRBJ2-1; 8 nucleotides line up with TRBD2. This CDR3 contains 13 residues. CDR1 is DFQATT and CDR2 is SNEGSKA in the germline V gene (reference sequence). The J segment lost 9 bases and the V segment lost 3 bases, leaving 7 bases of the junction unmatched.

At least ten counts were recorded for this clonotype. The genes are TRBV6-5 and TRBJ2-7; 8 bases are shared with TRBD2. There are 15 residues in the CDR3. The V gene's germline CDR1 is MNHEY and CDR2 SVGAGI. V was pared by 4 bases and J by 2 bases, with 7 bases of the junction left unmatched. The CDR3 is CASSSGPGGTYEQYF. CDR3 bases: TGTGCCAGCAGTTCAGGCCCGGGAGGGACCTACGAGCAGTACTTC.

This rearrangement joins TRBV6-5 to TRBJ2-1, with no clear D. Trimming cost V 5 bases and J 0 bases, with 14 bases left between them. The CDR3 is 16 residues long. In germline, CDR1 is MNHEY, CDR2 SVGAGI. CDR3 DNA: TGTGCCAGCAGTATCCCCGGCAGGAGCTCCTACAATGAGCAGTTCTTC. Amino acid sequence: CASSIPGRSSYNEQFF.

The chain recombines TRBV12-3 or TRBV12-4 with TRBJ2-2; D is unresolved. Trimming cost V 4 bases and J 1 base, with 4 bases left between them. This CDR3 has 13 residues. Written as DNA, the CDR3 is TGTGCCAGCAGTTCCGTGAACACCGGGGAGCTGTTTTTT. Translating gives CASSSVNTGELFF.

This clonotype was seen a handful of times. CDR3 nucleotide sequence: TGTGCCATCAGTGAGCTCCTAGAATCCGGGGAGCTGTTTTTT. This sequence encodes CAISELLESGELFF. The rearrangement links TRBV10-3 to TRBJ2-2, with D hard to call. Trimming took 2 bases from V and 6 from J, leaving 10 bases between them. CDR1 is ENHRY, CDR2 SYGVKD, per germline. CDR3 size: 14 residues.

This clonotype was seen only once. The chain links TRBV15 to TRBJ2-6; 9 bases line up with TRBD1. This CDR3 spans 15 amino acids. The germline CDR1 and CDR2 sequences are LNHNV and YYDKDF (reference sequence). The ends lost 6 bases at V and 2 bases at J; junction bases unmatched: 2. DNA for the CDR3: TGTGCCACCAGTACAGGGGGCGCTGGGGCCAACGTCCTGACTTTC. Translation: CATSTGGAGANVLTF.

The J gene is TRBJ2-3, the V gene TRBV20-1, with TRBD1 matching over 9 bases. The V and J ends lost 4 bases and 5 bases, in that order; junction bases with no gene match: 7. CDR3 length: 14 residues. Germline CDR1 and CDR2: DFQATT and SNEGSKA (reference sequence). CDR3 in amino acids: CSAMPGQGVDTQYF. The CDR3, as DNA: TGCAGTGCTATGCCGGGACAGGGAGTAGATACGCAGTATTTT.

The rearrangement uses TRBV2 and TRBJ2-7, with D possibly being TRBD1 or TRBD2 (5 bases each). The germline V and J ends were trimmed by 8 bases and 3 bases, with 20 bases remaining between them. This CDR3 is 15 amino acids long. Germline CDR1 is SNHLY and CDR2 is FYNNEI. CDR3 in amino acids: CASGARPGLSYEQYF. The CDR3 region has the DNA TGTGCCAGCGGTGCTAGACCGGGGCTGAGCTACGAGCAGTACTTC.

CDR3 amino acids: CASRSSSGSYNEQFF. CDR3 nucleotide sequence: TGTGCCAGCCGCTCGTCTAGCGGGTCCTACAATGAGCAGTTCTTC. J is TRBJ2-1 and V is TRBV5-5; 8 positions agree with TRBD2. The CDR3 consists of 15 residues. The germline gives CDR1 SGHKS, CDR2 YYEKEE (reference sequence). V lost 7 bases, J lost 1 base, and 7 bases stayed unmatched.

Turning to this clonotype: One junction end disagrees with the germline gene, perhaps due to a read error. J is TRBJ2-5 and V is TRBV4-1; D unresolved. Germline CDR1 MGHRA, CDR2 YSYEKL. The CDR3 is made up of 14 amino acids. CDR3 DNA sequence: TGTGCCAGCAGTCCGAATGGTCGGACAGAGACCCAGTACTTC. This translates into CASSPNGRTETQYF.

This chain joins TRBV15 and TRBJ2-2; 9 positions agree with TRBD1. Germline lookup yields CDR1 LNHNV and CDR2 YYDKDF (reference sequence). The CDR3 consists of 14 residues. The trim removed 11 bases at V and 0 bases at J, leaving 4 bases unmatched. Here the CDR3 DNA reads TGTGCCCTGGACAGGGGCGCGAACACCGGGGAGCTGTTTTTT. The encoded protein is CALDRGANTGELFF.

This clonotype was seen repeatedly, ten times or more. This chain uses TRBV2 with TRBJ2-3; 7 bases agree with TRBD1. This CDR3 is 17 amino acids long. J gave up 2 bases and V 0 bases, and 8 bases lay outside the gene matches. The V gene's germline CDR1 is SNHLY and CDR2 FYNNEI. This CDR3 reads CASSEAVTGVFTDTQYF. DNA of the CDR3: TGTGCCAGCAGTGAAGCAGTAACAGGGGTTTTCACAGATACGCAGTATTTT.

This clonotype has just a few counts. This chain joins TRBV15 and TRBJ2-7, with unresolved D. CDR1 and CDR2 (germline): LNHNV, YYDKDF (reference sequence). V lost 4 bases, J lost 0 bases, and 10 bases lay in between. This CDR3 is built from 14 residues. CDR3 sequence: CATSILGPSYEQYF. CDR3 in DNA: TGTGCCACCAGCATACTGGGTCCCTCCTACGAGCAGTACTTC.

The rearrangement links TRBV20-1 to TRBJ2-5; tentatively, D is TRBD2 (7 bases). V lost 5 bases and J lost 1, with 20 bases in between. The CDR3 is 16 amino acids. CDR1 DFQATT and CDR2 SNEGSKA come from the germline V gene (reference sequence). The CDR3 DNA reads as TGCAGTGCTCTGATCGTGGAGGGGGGGGGCCAAGAGACCCAGTACTTC. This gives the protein CSALIVEGGGQETQYF.

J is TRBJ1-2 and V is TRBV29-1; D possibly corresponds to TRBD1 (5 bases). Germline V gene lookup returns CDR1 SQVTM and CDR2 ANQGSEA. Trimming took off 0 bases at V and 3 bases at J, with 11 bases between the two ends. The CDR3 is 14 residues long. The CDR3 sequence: CSVEDPTGDYGYTF. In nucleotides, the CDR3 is TGCAGCGTTGAAGATCCCACGGGGGACTATGGCTACACCTTC. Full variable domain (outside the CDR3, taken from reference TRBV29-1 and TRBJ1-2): SAVISQKPSRDICQRGTSLTIQCQVDSQVTMMFWYRQQPGQSLTLIATANQGSEATYESGFVIDKFPISRPNLTFSTLTVSNMSPEDSSIYLCSVEDPTGDYGYTFGSGTRLTVV.

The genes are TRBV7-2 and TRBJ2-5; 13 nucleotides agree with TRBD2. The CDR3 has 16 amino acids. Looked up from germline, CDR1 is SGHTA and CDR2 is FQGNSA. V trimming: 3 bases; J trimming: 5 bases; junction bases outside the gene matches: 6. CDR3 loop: CASSLVLAGGHETQYF. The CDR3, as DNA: TGTGCCAGCAGCTTGGTACTAGCGGGGGGGCATGAGACCCAGTACTTC.

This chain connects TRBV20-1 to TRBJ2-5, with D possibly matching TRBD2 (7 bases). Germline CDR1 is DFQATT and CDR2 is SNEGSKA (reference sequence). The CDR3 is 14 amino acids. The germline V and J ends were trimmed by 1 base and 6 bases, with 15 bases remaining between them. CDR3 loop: CSARVARGAKTQYF. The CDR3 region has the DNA TGCAGTGCTAGAGTTGCTCGGGGGGCCAAGACCCAGTACTTC.

CDR3 in DNA: TGTGCCTGCCCCACCTGGACTAGCGGGACGTATGAGCAGTTCTTC. It yields the protein CACPTWTSGTYEQFF. The chain carries TRBV30 and TRBJ2-1; 12 positions match TRBD2. Germline V CDR1 and CDR2: GTSNPN, SVGIG (reference sequence). The CDR3 is made up of 15 amino acids. The V segment lost 6 bases and the J segment 8 bases; nucleotides outside the gene matches: 11. Drawing the rest from reference TRBV30 and TRBJ2-1, the complete variable domain is SQTIHQWPATLVQPVGSPLSLECTVEGTSNPNLYWYRQAAGRGLQLLFYSVGIGQISSEVPQNLSASRPQDRQFILSSKKLLLSDSGFYLCACPTWTSGTYEQFFGPGTRLTVL.

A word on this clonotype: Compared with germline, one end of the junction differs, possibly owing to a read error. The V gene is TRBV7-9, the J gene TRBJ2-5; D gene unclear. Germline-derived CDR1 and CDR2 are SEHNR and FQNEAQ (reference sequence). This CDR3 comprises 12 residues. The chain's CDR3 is CASSLVDGLSHF. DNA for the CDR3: TGTGCCAGCAGCTTAGTGGATGGGCTGTCGCACTTC. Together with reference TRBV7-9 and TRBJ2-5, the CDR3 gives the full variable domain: DTGVSQNPRHKITKRGQNVTFRCDPISEHNRLYWYRQTLGQGPEFLTYFQNEAQLEKSRLLSDRFSAERPKGSFSTLEIQRTEQGDSAMYLCASSLVDGLSHFGPGTRLLVL.